The T cell receptor beta chain under discussion was sequenced for a study of CD8+ T cells in alopecia areata. Regarding the study as a whole: Possibly because of HLA-related factors, TCR sharing was less clear across patients than in mice. Normal scalp showed lower clonality than lesional scalp, especially alopecia totalis/universalis.

This clone has a handful of counts. Its target is unknown. Once RNA had been extracted, it was reverse transcribed into cDNA to act as the sequencing template. TCRdb's copy holds only in-frame clones and misses some; the assay was immunoSEQ multiplex PCR. The table shows around 150,000 clones, with around 55% occurring only once. The germline CDR1 and CDR2 sequences are SQVTM and ANQGSEA. Trimming removed 5 bases from V and 1 base from J, with 9 bases in between. The CDR3 sequence is 13 residues long. The sample taken for sequencing was CD4+ T cells sorted from blood. The chain has TRBV29-1 and TRBJ2-1; no firm D call. This receptor was obtained from a human donor in good health. CDR3 amino acids: CSVRVGSYNEQFF. The CDR3, as DNA: TGCAGCGTTCGGGTGGGGTCCTACAATGAGCAGTTCTTC.